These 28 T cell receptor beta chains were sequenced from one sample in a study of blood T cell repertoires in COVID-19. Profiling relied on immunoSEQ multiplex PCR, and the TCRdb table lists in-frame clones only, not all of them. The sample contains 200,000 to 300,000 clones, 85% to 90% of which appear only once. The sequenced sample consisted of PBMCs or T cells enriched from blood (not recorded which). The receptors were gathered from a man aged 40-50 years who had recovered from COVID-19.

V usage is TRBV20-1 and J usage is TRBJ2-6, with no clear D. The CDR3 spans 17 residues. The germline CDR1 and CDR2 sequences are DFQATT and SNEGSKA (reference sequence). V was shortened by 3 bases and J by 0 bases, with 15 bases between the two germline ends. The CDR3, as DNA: TGCAGTGCTAGTGTCCAGAGCAGGTTCTCTGGGGCCAACGTCCTGACTTTC. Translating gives CSASVQSRFSGANVLTF.

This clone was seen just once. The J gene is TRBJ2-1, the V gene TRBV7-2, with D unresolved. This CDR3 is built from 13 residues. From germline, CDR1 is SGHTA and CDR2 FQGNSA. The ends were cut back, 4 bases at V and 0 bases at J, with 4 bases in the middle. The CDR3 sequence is CASSSGSYNEQFF. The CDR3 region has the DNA TGTGCCAGCAGCTCGGGCTCCTACAATGAGCAGTTCTTC.

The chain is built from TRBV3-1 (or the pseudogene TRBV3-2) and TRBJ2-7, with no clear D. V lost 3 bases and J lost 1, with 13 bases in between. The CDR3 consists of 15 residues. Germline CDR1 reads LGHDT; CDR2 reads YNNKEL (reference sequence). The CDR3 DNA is TGTGCCAGCAGCCACGGGTCTCCAAGGTCCTACGAGCAGTACTTC. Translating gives CASSHGSPRSYEQYF.

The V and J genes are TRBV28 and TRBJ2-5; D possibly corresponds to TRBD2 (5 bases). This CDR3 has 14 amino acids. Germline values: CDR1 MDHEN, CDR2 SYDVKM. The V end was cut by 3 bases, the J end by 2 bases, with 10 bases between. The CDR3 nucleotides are TGTGCCAGCAGTTTGTCTCCGGGGCAAGAGACCCAGTACTTC. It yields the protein CASSLSPGQETQYF.

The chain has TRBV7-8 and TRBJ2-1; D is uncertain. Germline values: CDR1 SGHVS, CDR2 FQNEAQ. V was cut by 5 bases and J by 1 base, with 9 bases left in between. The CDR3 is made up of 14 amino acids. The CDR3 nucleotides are TGTGCCAGCAGCGTCTTAGAATCCTACAATGAGCAGTTCTTC. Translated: CASSVLESYNEQFF.

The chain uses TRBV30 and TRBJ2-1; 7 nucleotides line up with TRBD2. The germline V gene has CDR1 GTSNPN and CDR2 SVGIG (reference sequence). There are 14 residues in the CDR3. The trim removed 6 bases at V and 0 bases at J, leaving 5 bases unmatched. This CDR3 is CACLAESSYNEQFF. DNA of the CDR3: TGTGCCTGCCTAGCGGAAAGCTCCTACAATGAGCAGTTCTTC.

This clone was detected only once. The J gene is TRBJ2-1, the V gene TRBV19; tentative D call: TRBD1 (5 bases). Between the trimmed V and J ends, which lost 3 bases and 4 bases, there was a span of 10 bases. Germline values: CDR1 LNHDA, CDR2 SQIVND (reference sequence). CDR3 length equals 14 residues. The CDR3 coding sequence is TGTGCCAGTAGTATTCCCAGGGATTACAATGAGCAGTTCTTC. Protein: CASSIPRDYNEQFF.

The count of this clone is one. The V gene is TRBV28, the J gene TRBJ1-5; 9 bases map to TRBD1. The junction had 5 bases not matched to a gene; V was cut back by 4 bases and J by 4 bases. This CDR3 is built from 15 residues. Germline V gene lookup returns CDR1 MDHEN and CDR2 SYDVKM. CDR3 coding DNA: TGTGCCAGCAGTTATGGGGACAGGGTAAATCAGCCCCAGCATTTT. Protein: CASSYGDRVNQPQHF.

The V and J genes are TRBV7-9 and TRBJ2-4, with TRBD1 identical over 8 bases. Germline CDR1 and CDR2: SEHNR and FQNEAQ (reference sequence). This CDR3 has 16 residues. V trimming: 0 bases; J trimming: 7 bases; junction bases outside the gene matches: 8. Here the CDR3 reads CASSLADRASWNIQYF. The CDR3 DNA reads TGTGCCAGCAGCTTAGCGGACAGGGCATCTTGGAACATTCAGTACTTC.

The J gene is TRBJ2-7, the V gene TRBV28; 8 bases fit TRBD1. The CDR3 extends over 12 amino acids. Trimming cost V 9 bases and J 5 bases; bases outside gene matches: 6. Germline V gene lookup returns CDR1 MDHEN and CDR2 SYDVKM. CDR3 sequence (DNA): TGTGCCAGTCGGGACAGGAGCCACGAGCAGTACTTC. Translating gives CASRDRSHEQYF. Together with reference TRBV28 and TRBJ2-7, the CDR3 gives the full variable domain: DVKVTQSSRYLVKRTGEKVFLECVQDMDHENMFWYRQDPGLGLRLIYFSYDVKMKEKGDIPEGYSVSREKKERFSLILESASTNQTSMYLCASRDRSHEQYFGPGTRLTVT.

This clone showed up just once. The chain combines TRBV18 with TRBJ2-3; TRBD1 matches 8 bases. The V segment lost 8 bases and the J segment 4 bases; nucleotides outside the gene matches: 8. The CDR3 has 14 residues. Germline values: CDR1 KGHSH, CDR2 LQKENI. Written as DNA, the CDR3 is TGTGCCAGCCGGACCGGACAGGGAGCAGATACGCAGTATTTT. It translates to CASRTGQGADTQYF.

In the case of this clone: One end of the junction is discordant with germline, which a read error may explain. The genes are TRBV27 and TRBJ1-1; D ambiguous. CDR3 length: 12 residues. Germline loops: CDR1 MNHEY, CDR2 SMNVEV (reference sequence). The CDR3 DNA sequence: TGTGCCAGCAGTTTATCAAGGTGGTTAGCCAATTTT. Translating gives CASSLSRWLANF.

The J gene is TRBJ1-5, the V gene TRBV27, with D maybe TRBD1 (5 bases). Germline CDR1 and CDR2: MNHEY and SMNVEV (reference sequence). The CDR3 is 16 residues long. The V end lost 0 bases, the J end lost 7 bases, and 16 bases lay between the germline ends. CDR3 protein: CASSLSYGRGGQPQHF. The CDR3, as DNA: TGTGCCAGCAGTTTATCGTACGGGAGGGGCGGCCAGCCCCAGCATTTT.

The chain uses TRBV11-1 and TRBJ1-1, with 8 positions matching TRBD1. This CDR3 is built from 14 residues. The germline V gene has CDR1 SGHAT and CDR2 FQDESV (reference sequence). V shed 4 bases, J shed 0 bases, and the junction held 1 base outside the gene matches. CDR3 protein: CASSSDRVNTEAFF. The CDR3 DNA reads TGTGCCAGCAGCTCGGACAGGGTGAACACTGAAGCTTTCTTT.

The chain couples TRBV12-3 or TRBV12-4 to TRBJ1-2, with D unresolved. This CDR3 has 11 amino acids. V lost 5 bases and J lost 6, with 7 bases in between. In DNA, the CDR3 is TGTGCCAGCAGTCTAGGTAATGGCTACACCTTC. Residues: CASSLGNGYTF.

This chain's CDR3 is CASSQSVGQDYGYTF. The CDR3 DNA reads as TGTGCCAGCAGCCAATCGGTGGGGCAGGACTATGGCTACACCTTC. The V call is TRBV16, the J call TRBJ1-2; weak D call: TRBD1 (5 bases). Germline V gene sequence: CDR1 KGHSY, CDR2 FQNENV. The V and J ends lost 0 bases and 3 bases respectively, with 11 bases between them. The CDR3 runs to 15 residues.

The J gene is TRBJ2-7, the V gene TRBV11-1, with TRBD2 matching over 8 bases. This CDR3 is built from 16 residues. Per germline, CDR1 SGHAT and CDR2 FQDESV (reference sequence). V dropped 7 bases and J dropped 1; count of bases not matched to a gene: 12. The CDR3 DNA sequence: TGTGCCAGCACCCTTAGCGGGACTACACGATCCTACGAGCAGTACTTC. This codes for CASTLSGTTRSYEQYF.

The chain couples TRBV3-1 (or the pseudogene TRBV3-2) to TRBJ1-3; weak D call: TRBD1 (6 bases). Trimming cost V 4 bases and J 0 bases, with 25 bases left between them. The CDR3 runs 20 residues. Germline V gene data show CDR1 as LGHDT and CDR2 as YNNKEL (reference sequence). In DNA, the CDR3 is TGTGCCAGCAGCCGAAAATCTCAGAGGGACACGGTAAACTCTGGAAACACCATATATTTT. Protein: CASSRKSQRDTVNSGNTIYF.

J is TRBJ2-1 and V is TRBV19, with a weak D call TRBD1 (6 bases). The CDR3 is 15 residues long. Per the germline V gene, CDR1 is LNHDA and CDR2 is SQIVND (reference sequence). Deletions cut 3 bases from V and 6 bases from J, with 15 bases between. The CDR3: CASSMGAEAGNEQFF. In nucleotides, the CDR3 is TGTGCCAGTAGTATGGGGGCAGAGGCGGGCAATGAGCAGTTCTTC.

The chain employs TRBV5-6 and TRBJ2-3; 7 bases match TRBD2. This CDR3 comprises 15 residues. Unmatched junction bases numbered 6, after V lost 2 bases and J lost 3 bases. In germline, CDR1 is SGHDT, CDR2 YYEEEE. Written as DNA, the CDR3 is TGTGCCAGCAGCTTCCGGACTAGAAGGACAGATACGCAGTATTTT. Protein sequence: CASSFRTRRTDTQYF.

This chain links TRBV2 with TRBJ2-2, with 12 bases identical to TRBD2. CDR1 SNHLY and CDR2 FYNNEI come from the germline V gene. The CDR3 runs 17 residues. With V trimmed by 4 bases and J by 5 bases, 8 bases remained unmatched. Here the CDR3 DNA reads TGTGCCAGCAGTGCTAGCGGGAGGGCTGGAAGGACCGGGGAGCTGTTTTTT. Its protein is CASSASGRAGRTGELFF.

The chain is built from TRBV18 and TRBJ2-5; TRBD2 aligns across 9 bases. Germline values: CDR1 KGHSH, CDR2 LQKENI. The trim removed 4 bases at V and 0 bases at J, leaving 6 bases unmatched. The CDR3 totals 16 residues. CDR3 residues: CASSRASGAYQETQYF. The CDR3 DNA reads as TGTGCCAGCTCACGAGCTAGCGGGGCGTACCAAGAGACCCAGTACTTC. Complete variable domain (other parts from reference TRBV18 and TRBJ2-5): NAGVMQNPRHLVRRRGQEARLRCSPMKGHSHVYWYRQLPEEGLKFMVYLQKENIIDESGMPKERFSAEFPKEGPSILRIQQVVRGDSAAYFCASSRASGAYQETQYFGPGTRLLVL.

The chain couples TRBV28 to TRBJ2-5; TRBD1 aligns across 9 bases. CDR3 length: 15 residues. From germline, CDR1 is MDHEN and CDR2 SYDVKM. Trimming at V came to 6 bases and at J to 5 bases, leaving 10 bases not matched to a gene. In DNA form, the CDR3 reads TGTGCCAGCAGGATAGGGACAGGGTGGCCCGAGACCCAGTACTTC. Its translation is CASRIGTGWPETQYF.

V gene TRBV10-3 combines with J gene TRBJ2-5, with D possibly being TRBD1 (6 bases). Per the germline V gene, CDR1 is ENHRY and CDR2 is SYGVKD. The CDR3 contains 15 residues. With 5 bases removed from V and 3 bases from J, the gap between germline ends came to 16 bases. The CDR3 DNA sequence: TGTGCCATCAGTTACTCTGACAGGTCCGAAGAGACCCAGTACTTC. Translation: CAISYSDRSEETQYF.

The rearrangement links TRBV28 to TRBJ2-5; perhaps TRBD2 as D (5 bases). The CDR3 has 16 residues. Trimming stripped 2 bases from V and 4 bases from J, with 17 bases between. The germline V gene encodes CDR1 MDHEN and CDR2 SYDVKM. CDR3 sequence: CASSLGLERVVETQYF. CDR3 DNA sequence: TGTGCCAGCAGTTTAGGGTTAGAGAGGGTAGTAGAGACCCAGTACTTC. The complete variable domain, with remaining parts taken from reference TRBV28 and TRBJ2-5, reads DVKVTQSSRYLVKRTGEKVFLECVQDMDHENMFWYRQDPGLGLRLIYFSYDVKMKEKGDIPEGYSVSREKKERFSLILESASTNQTSMYLCASSLGLERVVETQYFGPGTRLLVL.

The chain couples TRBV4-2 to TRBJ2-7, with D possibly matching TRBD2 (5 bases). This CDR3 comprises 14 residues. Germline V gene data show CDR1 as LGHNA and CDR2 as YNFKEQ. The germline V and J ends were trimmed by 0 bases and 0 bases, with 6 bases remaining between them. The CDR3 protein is CASSQEDFSYEQYF. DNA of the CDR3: TGTGCCAGCAGCCAAGAGGACTTCTCCTACGAGCAGTACTTC.

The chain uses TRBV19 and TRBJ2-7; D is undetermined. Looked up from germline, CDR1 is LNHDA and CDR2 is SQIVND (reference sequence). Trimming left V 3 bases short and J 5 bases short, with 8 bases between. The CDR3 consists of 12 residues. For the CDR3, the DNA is TGTGCCAGTAGTATTTCGGTTAACGAGCAGTACTTC. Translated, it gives CASSISVNEQYF.

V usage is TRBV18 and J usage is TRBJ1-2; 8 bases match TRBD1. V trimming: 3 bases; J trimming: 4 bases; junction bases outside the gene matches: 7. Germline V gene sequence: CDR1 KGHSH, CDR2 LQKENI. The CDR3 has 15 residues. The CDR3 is CASSPEGQAGYGYTF. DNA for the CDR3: TGTGCCAGCTCACCTGAGGGACAGGCGGGCTATGGCTACACCTTC.